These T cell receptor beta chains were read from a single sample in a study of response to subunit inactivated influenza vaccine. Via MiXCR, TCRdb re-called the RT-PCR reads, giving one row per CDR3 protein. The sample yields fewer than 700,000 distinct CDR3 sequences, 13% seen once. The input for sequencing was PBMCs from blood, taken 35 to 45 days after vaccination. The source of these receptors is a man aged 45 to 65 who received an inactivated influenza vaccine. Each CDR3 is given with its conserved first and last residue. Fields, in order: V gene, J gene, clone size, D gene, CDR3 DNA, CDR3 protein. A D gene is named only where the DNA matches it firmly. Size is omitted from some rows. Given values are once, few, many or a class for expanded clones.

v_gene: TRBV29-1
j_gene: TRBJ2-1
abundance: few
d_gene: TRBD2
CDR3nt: TGCAGCGTTACTAGCGGGGTAAACTACAATGAGCAGTTCTTC
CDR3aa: CSVTSGVNYNEQFF

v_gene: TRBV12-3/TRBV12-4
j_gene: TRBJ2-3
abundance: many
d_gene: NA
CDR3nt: TGTGCCAGCAGCCTAACCGGGACCGTCACAGATACGCAGTATTTT
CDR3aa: CASSLTGTVTDTQYF

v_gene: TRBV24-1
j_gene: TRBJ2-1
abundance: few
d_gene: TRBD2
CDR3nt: TGTGCCACCAGTGATGCTAGCGGGAGCACCTACAATGAGCAGTTCTTC
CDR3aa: CATSDASGSTYNEQFF

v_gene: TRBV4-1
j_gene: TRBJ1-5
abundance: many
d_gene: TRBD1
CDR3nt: TGCGCCAGCAGCCAAGCCAAAACAGGGGGCAGTCAGCCCCAGCATTTT
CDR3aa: CASSQAKTGGSQPQHF

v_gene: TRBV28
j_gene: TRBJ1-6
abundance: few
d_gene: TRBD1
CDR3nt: TGTGCCAGCAGTCCGGGACAGGGCGGGGACACAAGTTCACCCCTCCACTTT
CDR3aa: CASSPGQGGDTSSPLHF

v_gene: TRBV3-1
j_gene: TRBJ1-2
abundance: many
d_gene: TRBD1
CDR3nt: TGTGCCAGCAGCCAAGGAGGGGGCTCCGGATTGGGCGGCTACACCTTC
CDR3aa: CASSQGGGSGLGGYTF

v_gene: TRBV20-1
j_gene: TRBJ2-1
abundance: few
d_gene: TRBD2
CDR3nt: TGCAGTGCTACAGGGGGACTAGCGGGAGCAAATGAGCAGTTCTTC
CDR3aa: CSATGGLAGANEQFF

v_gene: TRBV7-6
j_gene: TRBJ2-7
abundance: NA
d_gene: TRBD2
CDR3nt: TGTGCCAGCAGCTTAGGTCCGGCTAGCGGGAGAGGCGAGCAGTACTTC
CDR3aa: CASSLGPASGRGEQYF

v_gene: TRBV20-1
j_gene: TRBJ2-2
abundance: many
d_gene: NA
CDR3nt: TGCAGTGCCCCTTATCAAATGGGGGGGGAGCTGTTTTTT
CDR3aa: CSAPYQMGGELFF

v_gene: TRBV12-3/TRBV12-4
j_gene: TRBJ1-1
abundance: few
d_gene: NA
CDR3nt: TGTGCCAGCAGTTTATTATGGAACACTGAAGCTTTCTTT
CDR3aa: CASSLLWNTEAFF

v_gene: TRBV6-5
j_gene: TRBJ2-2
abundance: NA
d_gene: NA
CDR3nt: TGTGCCAGCAGTTACGCAGGGTACGGCGGGGAGCTGTTTTTT
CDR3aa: CASSYAGYGGELFF

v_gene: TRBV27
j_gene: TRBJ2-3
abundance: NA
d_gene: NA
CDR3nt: TGTGCCAGCAGGCCACGACGGGCGGATACGCAGTATTTT
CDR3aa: CASRPRRADTQYF

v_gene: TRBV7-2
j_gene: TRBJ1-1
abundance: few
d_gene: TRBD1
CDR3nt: TGTGCCAGCAGCTTGGGACAGGATAGAATGAACACTGAAGCTTTCTTT
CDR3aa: CASSLGQDRMNTEAFF

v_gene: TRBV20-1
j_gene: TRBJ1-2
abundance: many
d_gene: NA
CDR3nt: TGCAGTGCTAGTAAGGGGTCCTATGGCTACACCTTC
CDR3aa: CSASKGSYGYTF

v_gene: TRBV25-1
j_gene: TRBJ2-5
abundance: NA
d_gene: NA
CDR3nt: TGTGCCAGCAGTCCGCCAGGAGGGGGGATGTACCCTCAAGAGACCCAGTACTTC
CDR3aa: CASSPPGGGMYPQETQYF

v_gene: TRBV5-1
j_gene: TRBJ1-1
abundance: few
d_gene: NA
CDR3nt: TGCGCCAGCAGCTTTAGAGGGGATAACACTGAAGCTTTCTTT
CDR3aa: CASSFRGDNTEAFF

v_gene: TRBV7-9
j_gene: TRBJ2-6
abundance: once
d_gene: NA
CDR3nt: TGTGCCAGCAGCGGGGGCTTCTCTGGGGCCAACGTCCTGACTTTC
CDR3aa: CASSGGFSGANVLTF

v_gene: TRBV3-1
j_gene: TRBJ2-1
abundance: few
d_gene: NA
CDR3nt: TGTGCCAGCAGCCAAGCCGGCCGGGTCAATGAGCAGTTCTTC
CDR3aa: CASSQAGRVNEQFF

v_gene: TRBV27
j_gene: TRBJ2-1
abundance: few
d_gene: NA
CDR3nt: TGTGCCAGCAGTTTTTACTACTACAATGAGCAGTTCTTC
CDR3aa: CASSFYYYNEQFF

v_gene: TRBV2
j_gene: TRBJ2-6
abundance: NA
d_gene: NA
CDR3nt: TGTGCCAGCAGCCTCTACACAGGGCCTGGGGCCAACGTCCTGACTTTC
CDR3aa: CASSLYTGPGANVLTF

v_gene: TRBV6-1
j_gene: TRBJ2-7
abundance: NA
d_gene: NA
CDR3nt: TGTGCCAGCAGGAACGGGCAAGCGGGACACTACGAGCAGTACTTC
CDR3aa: CASRNGQAGHYEQYF

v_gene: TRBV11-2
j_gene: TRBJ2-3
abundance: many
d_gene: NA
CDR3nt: TGTGCCAGCAGCTTAGATATGTCGGGGGCCGATCCCTGGTATTTT
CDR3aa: CASSLDMSGADPWYF

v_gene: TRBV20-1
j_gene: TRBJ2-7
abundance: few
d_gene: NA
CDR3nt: TGCAGTGTTGGACTTCCCTCCGTCTACGAGCAGTACTTC
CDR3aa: CSVGLPSVYEQYF

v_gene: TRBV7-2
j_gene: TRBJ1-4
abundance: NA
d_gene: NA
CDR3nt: TGTGCCAGCAGCTTAGCGCACGGGATGTCCGATGAAAAACTGTTTTTT
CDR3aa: CASSLAHGMSDEKLFF

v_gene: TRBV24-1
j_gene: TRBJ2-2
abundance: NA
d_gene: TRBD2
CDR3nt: TGTGCCACCAGTGATTTATGGACTAGCGGGAGAGGAGACGGGGAGCTGTTTTTT
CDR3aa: CATSDLWTSGRGDGELFF

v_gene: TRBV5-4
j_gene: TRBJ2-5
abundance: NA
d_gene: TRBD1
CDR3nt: TGTGCCAGCAGCCCCGGGACAGTACCGGTCCAAGAGACCCAGTACTTC
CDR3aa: CASSPGTVPVQETQYF

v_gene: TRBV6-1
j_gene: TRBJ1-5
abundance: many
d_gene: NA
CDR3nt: TGTGCCAGCAGCGCCTCAGTGGGAGGCAATCAGCCCCAGCATTTT
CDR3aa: CASSASVGGNQPQHF

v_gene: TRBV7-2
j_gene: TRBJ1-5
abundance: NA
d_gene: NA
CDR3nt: TGTGCCAGCAGCTTAATTCTGACAAATCAGCCCCAGCATTTT
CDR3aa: CASSLILTNQPQHF

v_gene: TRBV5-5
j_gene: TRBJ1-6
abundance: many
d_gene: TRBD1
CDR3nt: TGTGCCAGCAGCTTGTTCAGGGGGCTTAATTCACCCCTCCACTTT
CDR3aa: CASSLFRGLNSPLHF